Below are 21 T cell receptor beta chains sequenced from a single sample in a study of blood T cell repertoires in COVID-19. The method was immunoSEQ multiplex PCR; TCRdb's version includes in-frame clones alone and lacks a portion of them. The sample holds approximately 100,000 clones, roughly 85% seen once. The sequenced sample consisted of peripheral blood. The receptors stem from a human donor in a cohort sampled during active COVID-19.

The chain uses TRBV5-1 and TRBJ2-1; 7 bases map to TRBD1. V gave up 4 bases and J gave up 6 bases; unmatched junction bases: 4. The length of the CDR3 is 13 residues. CDR1 and CDR2 (germline): SGHRS, YFSETQ. This chain's CDR3 is CASSRDSLNEQFF. The CDR3 bases are TGCGCCAGCAGCCGGGACAGCCTCAATGAGCAGTTCTTC. Looking up the rest from reference TRBV5-1 and TRBJ2-1 gives the full variable domain: KAGVTQTPRYLIKTRGQQVTLSCSPISGHRSVSWYQQTPGQGLQFLFEYFSETQRNKGNFPGRFSGRQFSNSRSEMNVSTLELGDSALYLCASSRDSLNEQFFGPGTRLTVL.

The rearrangement uses TRBV9 and TRBJ1-3, with D unresolved. Trimming stripped 0 bases from V and 4 bases from J, with 14 bases between. CDR1 SGDLS and CDR2 YYNGEE come from the germline V gene. The CDR3 has 16 residues. The CDR3 DNA is TGTGCCAGCAGCGTAGCCGGCTCGGGAGGGGGAAACACCATATATTTT. Its translation: CASSVAGSGGGNTIYF.

This chain joins TRBV11-3 and TRBJ1-1; D unclear. Per germline, CDR1 SGHNT and CDR2 YENEEA. The germline V and J ends were trimmed by 3 bases and 1 base, with 6 bases remaining between them. There are 13 residues in the CDR3. The CDR3 DNA reads TGTGCCAGCAGCTTTACAGAGAACACTGAAGCTTTCTTT. As protein: CASSFTENTEAFF.

The rearrangement uses TRBV5-1 and TRBJ2-5; TRBD1 agrees at 8 bases. The CDR3 spans 17 residues. CDR1 is SGHRS, CDR2 YFSETQ, per germline. V was clipped by 0 bases and J by 1 base; unmatched bases: 8. The CDR3 spells CASSLGRGQSLQETQYF. The CDR3 nucleotides read TGCGCCAGCAGCTTGGGCAGGGGGCAATCCCTCCAAGAGACCCAGTACTTC. Complete variable domain (other parts from reference TRBV5-1 and TRBJ2-5): KAGVTQTPRYLIKTRGQQVTLSCSPISGHRSVSWYQQTPGQGLQFLFEYFSETQRNKGNFPGRFSGRQFSNSRSEMNVSTLELGDSALYLCASSLGRGQSLQETQYFGPGTRLLVL.

V is TRBV7-2 and J is TRBJ2-7; D not certain. Trimming took off 6 bases at V and 3 bases at J, with 6 bases between the two ends. The CDR3 runs 11 residues. CDR1 is SGHTA and CDR2 is FQGNSA in the germline V gene. The CDR3 is CASRNYYEQYF. CDR3 DNA sequence: TGTGCCAGCAGGAACTACTACGAGCAGTACTTC.

The chain links TRBV24-1 to TRBJ2-1; 14 bases agree with TRBD2. Germline CDR1 reads KGHDR; CDR2 reads SFDVKD. V lost 9 bases and J lost 6; bases outside the gene matches: 9. This CDR3 has 16 amino acids. The CDR3 bases are TGTGCCACCTCAAGGCCCGGGACTAGCGGGGGCAATGAGCAGTTCTTC. Its protein is CATSRPGTSGGNEQFF.

This clone came up once. This rearrangement joins TRBV2 to TRBJ2-5; the D gene is possibly TRBD2 (6 bases). Trimming shortened V by 3 bases and J by 5 bases, and 10 bases separated the two germline ends. Germline V gene sequence: CDR1 SNHLY, CDR2 FYNNEI. This CDR3 has 13 residues. As DNA, the CDR3 is TGTGCCAGCAGTGATTTAGCGGATGAGACCCAGTACTTC. Protein product: CASSDLADETQYF.

The rearrangement uses TRBV6-1 and TRBJ2-7; the D gene is possibly TRBD1 (6 bases). The CDR3 is 15 amino acids. Trimming took off 2 bases at V and 0 bases at J, with 11 bases between the two ends. The germline V gene has CDR1 MNHNS and CDR2 SASEGT. Here the CDR3 DNA reads TGTGCCAGCAGTGAACGAGACAGGAGCTCCTACGAGCAGTACTTC. It yields the protein CASSERDRSSYEQYF.

This sequence joins TRBV5-1 and TRBJ1-1, with D possibly being TRBD1 (6 bases). CDR3 length: 14 amino acids. Trimming removed 0 bases at V and 6 bases at J, with 12 bases between. Germline CDR1 reads SGHRS; CDR2 reads YFSETQ. The CDR3 here is CASSLGSPGAEAFF. The DNA for the CDR3 is TGCGCCAGCAGCTTGGGATCACCAGGGGCTGAAGCTTTCTTT.

V usage is TRBV6-5 and J usage is TRBJ1-2, with D unresolved. V lost 4 bases and J lost 6, with 9 bases in between. From germline, CDR1 is MNHEY and CDR2 SVGAGI. This CDR3 spans 12 amino acids. The CDR3 region has the DNA TGTGCCAGCAGTTCCCAAGGAGATGGCTACACCTTC. This sequence encodes CASSSQGDGYTF.

In its sample, this clone was seen once. This chain uses TRBV6-5 with TRBJ2-1; D is undetermined. Germline-derived CDR1 and CDR2 are MNHEY and SVGAGI. The CDR3 covers 13 residues. V dropped 7 bases and J dropped 6 bases, with 13 bases sitting between them. The CDR3 loop reads CASTQGPGNEQFF. The CDR3 DNA is TGTGCCAGCACACAAGGCCCGGGCAATGAGCAGTTCTTC.

The CDR3 nucleotides read TGTGCCAGCAGCCAGGGAGTAGGGGGCTACACCTTC. Its protein is CASSQGVGGYTF. V gene TRBV4-2 combines with J gene TRBJ1-2; no clear D gene. The CDR3 is 12 residues long. Germline V gives CDR1 LGHNA, CDR2 YNFKEQ. V lost 3 bases and J lost 8, with 10 bases in between.

The chain couples TRBV2 to TRBJ1-2; D not resolved. From germline, CDR1 is SNHLY and CDR2 FYNNEI. The length of the CDR3 is 11 residues. Between the trimmed V and J ends, which lost 8 bases and 6 bases, there was a span of 10 bases. The CDR3 spells CASAYGDGYTF. CDR3 DNA: TGTGCCAGCGCATACGGGGATGGCTACACCTTC.

This chain connects TRBV5-1 to TRBJ2-1; 9 positions agree with TRBD2. V gave up 0 bases and J gave up 7 bases; unmatched junction bases: 8. Per the germline V gene, CDR1 is SGHRS and CDR2 is YFSETQ. The CDR3 extends over 16 amino acids. The CDR3 DNA is TGCGCCAGCAGCTTGGTTTCTAGCGGGGTCGGTAATGAGCAGTTCTTC. This gives the protein CASSLVSSGVGNEQFF.

The gene calls are TRBV15 and TRBJ2-1; the match to TRBD2 covers 7 bases. CDR1 is LNHNV, CDR2 YYDKDF, per germline (reference sequence). The CDR3 extends over 17 amino acids. V was pared by 0 bases and J by 10 bases, with 15 bases of the junction left unmatched. The CDR3 spells CATSRERRGGRSNEQFF. The CDR3, as DNA: TGTGCCACCAGCAGAGAGCGGCGTGGCGGGAGAAGTAACGAGCAGTTCTTC.

V gene TRBV7-2 combines with J gene TRBJ1-5, with TRBD1 matching 9 bases. Germline-derived CDR1 and CDR2 are SGHTA and FQGNSA. J was trimmed by 6 bases and V by 6 bases; bases with no gene match: 6. This CDR3 is 14 amino acids long. The CDR3 reads CASRRTGEGQPQHF. CDR3 sequence (DNA): TGTGCCAGCAGGCGGACAGGGGAGGGTCAGCCCCAGCATTTT.

The chain carries TRBV19 and TRBJ1-3; TRBD1 might be the D (6 bases). Germline V CDR1 and CDR2: LNHDA, SQIVND (reference sequence). Trimming cost V 6 bases and J 2 bases, with 11 bases left between them. The CDR3 totals 14 residues. CDR3 residues: CASRQGGTGNTIYF. The CDR3 DNA follows: TGTGCCAGTAGACAGGGTGGAACTGGAAACACCATATATTTT.

The chain carries TRBV4-3 and TRBJ2-2; the match to TRBD1 covers 8 bases. V lost 0 bases, J lost 1 base, and 7 bases stayed unmatched. The CDR3 has 18 amino acids. The germline CDR1 and CDR2 sequences are LGHNA and YSLEER. The CDR3, as DNA: TGCGCCAGCAGCCAAGAGTCTCAGGGGGCGATGAACACCGGGGAGCTGTTTTTT. This translates into CASSQESQGAMNTGELFF.

J is TRBJ1-5 and V is TRBV27; TRBD1 is a possible D gene (6 bases). Trimming stripped 3 bases from V and 7 bases from J, with 7 bases between. From germline, CDR1 is MNHEY and CDR2 SMNVEV (reference sequence). The CDR3 consists of 12 residues. The CDR3 reads CASSFQGQPQHF. The CDR3 coding sequence is TGTGCCAGCAGTTTCCAGGGGCAGCCCCAGCATTTT.

The CDR3 nucleotides read TGTGCCAGCAGCCCAGGACTAGCCGGAACCTACGAGCAGTACTTC. Amino acid sequence: CASSPGLAGTYEQYF. The rearrangement uses TRBV5-8 and TRBJ2-7; 8 bases match TRBD2. The length of the CDR3 is 15 residues. Unmatched junction bases numbered 8, after V lost 4 bases and J lost 2 bases. CDR1 and CDR2 (germline): SGHTS, YDEGEE.

This clone appeared once. V is TRBV20-1 and J is TRBJ2-1; D unclear. This CDR3 comprises 14 residues. Germline values: CDR1 DFQATT, CDR2 SNEGSKA (reference sequence). V was clipped by 3 bases and J by 0 bases, with 9 bases between them. In DNA form, the CDR3 reads TGCAGTGCTAGTGGCGGTAGCTCCTACAATGAGCAGTTCTTC. Amino acids: CSASGGSSYNEQFF.